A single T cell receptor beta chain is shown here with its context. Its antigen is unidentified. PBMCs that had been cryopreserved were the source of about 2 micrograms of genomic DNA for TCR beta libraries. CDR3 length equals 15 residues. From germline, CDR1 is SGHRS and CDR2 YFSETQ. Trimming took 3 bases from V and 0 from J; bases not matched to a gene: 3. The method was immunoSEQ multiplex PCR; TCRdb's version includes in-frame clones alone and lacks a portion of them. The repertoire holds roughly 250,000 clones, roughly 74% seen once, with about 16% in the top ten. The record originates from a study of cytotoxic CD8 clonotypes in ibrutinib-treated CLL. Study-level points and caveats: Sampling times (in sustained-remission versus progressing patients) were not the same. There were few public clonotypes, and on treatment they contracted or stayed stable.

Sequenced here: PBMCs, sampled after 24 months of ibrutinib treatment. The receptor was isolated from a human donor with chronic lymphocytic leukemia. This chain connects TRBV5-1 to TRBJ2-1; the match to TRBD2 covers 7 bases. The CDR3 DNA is TGCGCCAGCAGCTGGGGGGGAGCCTCCTACAATGAGCAGTTCTTC. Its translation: CASSWGGASYNEQFF.